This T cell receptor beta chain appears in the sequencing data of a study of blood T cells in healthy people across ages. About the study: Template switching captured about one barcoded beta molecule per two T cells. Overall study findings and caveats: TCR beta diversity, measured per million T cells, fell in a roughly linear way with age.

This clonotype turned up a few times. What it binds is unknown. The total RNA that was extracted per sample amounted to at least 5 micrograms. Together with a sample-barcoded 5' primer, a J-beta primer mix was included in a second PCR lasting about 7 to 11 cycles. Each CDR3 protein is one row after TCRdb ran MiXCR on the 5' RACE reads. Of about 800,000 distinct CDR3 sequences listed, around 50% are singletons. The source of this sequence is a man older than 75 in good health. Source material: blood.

CDR3 in DNA: TGTGCCAGCAGCGTAAACCCGGAGGGAACCGGGGAGCTGTTTTTT. It translates to CASSVNPEGTGELFF. This chain connects TRBV9 to TRBJ2-2; TRBD2 might be the D (6 bases). The CDR3 loop spans 15 amino acids. V lost 1 base, J lost 5 bases, and 12 bases lay in between. Germline loops: CDR1 SGDLS, CDR2 YYNGEE. Filled out from reference TRBV9 and TRBJ2-2, the complete variable domain reads DSGVTQTPKHLITATGQRVTLRCSPRSGDLSVYWYQQSLDQGLQFLIQYYNGEERAKGNILERFSAQQFPDLHSELNLSSLELGDSALYFCASSVNPEGTGELFFGEGSRLTVL.